This T cell receptor beta chain was sequenced in a study of cytomegalovirus exposure and HLA in healthy donors (dated by TCRdb to the late 2010s). In the study overall: In an earlier analysis of 587 of the donors, 250 to 300 Gb of sequence data and 90 million to 120 million unique TCR beta sequences from some 170 million T cells were reported. The number of donors typed differed by locus, with about 629-630 for A, B, C, DRB1 and DQB1, roughly 520 for DQA1, 606 for DPA1, and approximately 470 for DPB1. Genome-wide SNP genotypes for about three fifths of the roughly 670 donors were used in a later genetic analysis, which treated that subset as a discovery cohort. Class I and class II HLA loci were covered by the typing at four-digit resolution. Every repertoire in the discovery cohort had been generated on one and the same sequencing platform. On average, roughly 250,000 unique TCR beta nucleotide sequences were sequenced per donor among roughly 430 genotyped donors of the cohort, with around 19% of those sequences being non-productive. Around 320 gigabases of sequencing data and roughly 90 million unique TCR sequences were included in an early release covering 550 to 650 HLA-typed donors. To study patterns of TCR occurrence, a later analysis re-analyzed previously published TCR beta repertoires from several hundred donors and added high-resolution HLA genotyping. High-throughput TCR immunosequencing, statistical association of individual TCRs with disease status, and machine learning were combined to predict cytomegalovirus infection status. The study used immunosequencing to profile the T cell repertoires of some 600 subjects and linked those repertoires to cytomegalovirus serostatus. The genetic ancestry cluster associated with self-reported Caucasian donors included over 65% of the approximately 410 genotyped donors. Along with the roughly 670-subject first cohort, a separate validation cohort of over a hundred different subjects was used. Five DR-DQ haplotypes were treated as single units for association and clustering because of strong linkage in the cohort. The later analysis used no new phenotypic data to find candidate immune exposures, relying instead on TCR beta sequences and their occurrence across donors. In an earlier analysis of a few hundred of the donors, high-throughput TCR beta sequencing was used to judge whether each TCR beta V gene segment behaved as functional or pseudogenic. The study aimed to test whether signatures of past pathogen exposure could be identified by cataloging public T cell receptors. Donor age, sex, ethnicity and CMV serostatus were collected together with the repertoire data.

The cohort was made up of 666 healthy bone marrow donors. At the time of sampling, every cohort member was nominally healthy, though immune exposures that went unrecorded were likely present. The donor was CMV seronegative and was included in the group of 352 seronegative cohort members. A peripheral blood sample was collected from each donor, and TCR beta sequencing was performed on peripheral blood mononuclear cells. The Qiagen DNeasy Blood Extraction Kit was used to extract genomic DNA from the blood cell samples. From cysteine to phenylalanine, the CDR3 is 14 amino acids long. Just CDR3 DNA is preserved here, 42 bases in frame from base 1. Reading the germline V gene (reference sequence) gives CDR1 SEHNR and CDR2 FQNEAQ. Trimming removed 5 bases from V and 7 bases from J; the gene matches leave 7 bases unexplained. There are a few counts of this clone. Its specific antigen is unknown. Within one base of it there is no much larger clone, and no base qualities were kept.

Receptors were amplified or captured by the immunoSEQ multiplex PCR assay. For the multiplex PCR, a mixture combining 60 forward primers for TCR Vbeta segments and 13 reverse primers for TCR Jbeta segments was used. A multiplex PCR assay on genomic DNA amplified the CDR3 region of rearranged TCR beta genes. The Illumina HiSeq System was used to sequence the amplified TCR beta libraries as 87-base-pair reads. The authors processed their data as follows. Across the 600 to 700 repertoires, a later analysis counted 78 million or so unique TCR beta chains, approximately 10 million of which were shared by at least two donors. To remove PCR and sequencing errors, raw reads were error-corrected and collapsed into unique sequences using a nearest-neighbor algorithm that merged closely related sequences. To assign V, D and J gene segments, CDR3 sequences were aligned to IMGT reference sequences. For a sequence to be retained, at least a six-nucleotide match to both a V gene segment and a J gene segment was required. A rearrangement counted as productive if the CDR3 had no stop codons and remained in frame with V and J, and every other rearrangement counted as non-productive. Following IMGT convention, CDR3 was defined as the stretch from the second conserved V-encoded cysteine to the conserved J-encoded phenylalanine. In an earlier analysis of around 570 of the donors, sequences lacking an unambiguous match to a single V gene segment were excluded. An earlier analysis of a few hundred of the donors called V segments functional above 56.7% productive rearrangements and segregating when the between-donor standard deviation exceeded 5%. A statistical classification framework was built to diagnose cytomegalovirus status from the catalog of TCR beta chain sequences. A later analysis assigned V and J genes by comparing TCR nucleotide sequences with IMGT/GENE-DB human TR gene sequences. In a later analysis, CDR3 sequences and most-parsimonious VDJ recombination scenarios were assigned using the TCRdist pipeline. In a later analysis, every TCR beta chain was defined by the combination of its CDR3 amino acid sequence and its V-gene family, and reads without a unique V-gene family were dropped. To address suspected cross-contamination and a sequencing artifact, a later analysis removed several hundred highly shared, low-generation-probability nucleotide sequences. For each public chain, a later analysis derived a clonal expansion index from normalized ranks of inferred template counts within each repertoire. In a later analysis, generation probabilities were computed using a VDJ recombination model fitted to out-of-frame rearrangements, and the results were checked against IGoR. In a later analysis, TCR-TCR, TCR-HLA and TCR-CMV co-occurrence was scored with hypergeometric tests, and a repertoire-size bias correction was applied to TCR pairs. In a later analysis, false discovery rates were estimated by permuting HLA or CMV assignments 20 times. In a later analysis, co-occurring TCRs were grouped using DBSCAN, with TCRdist sequence similarity added in when clustering inside HLA-allele-positive subsets. Repertoires with fewer than 30,000 or more than 120,000 public chains were left out of co-occurrence clustering, as were a few repertoires with anomalous nucleotide sharing. Not all clones reach the TCRdb copy of this immuneACCESS table, which keeps in-frame sequences only. Checked studies attribute under half of the gap to unresolved V genes and leave the rest unexplained. The V and J calls and the clone size are those of that table, but D and trimming were determined from the DNA. The sample includes 160,000 or so clones, with under 85% observed a single time. Of the sample, about 1.4% is held by the ten largest clones.

What the study reported, not specific to this receptor: Cytomegalovirus status was reported to be diagnosed by the classifier with high specificity and sensitivity in both the original and validation cohorts. Because some donors lacked HLA typing at each locus, the association tests relied only on the typed subset. When HLA alleles, especially DR and DQ, strongly co-occurred, attributing TCR associations to individual alleles was difficult. Compared with equally common non-associated chains, HLA-associated TCR beta chains in a later analysis were more clonally expanded and had lower generation probabilities. An association between a missense DCLRE1C variant and V-gene and J-gene trimming of TCR beta chains was found in a later genetic analysis and replicated in an independent cohort. Correlated functional status among segregating V segments might be attributable to linkage disequilibrium, but an unknown experimental factor could not be ruled out. In the study, 150 to 200 TCR beta chains were listed as associated with cytomegalovirus. In an earlier analysis of under 600 of the donors, most TCR beta V segments were observed in productive rearrangements about 87% or about 30% of the time, broadly matching IMGT annotations. In a later analysis, several top co-occurrence clusters were reported to appear linked to parvovirus B19, influenza, CMV and Epstein-Barr virus. A cluster of highly shared sequence variants was judged likely to represent a technical artifact of the sequencing pipeline. According to the authors, the approach could potentially be generalized to other disease states and immunological phenotypes. In a later analysis, most CMV-associated TCR beta chains were found to appear HLA-restricted, with HLA associations seemingly driven largely by CMV exposure. This cohort had only TCR beta chains sequenced, and the lack of alpha or paired-chain data limited which features could be detected. The earlier analysis of approximately 590 of the donors excluded roughly 16 rarely observed V segments, including chromosome 9 orphons, because counts were too low. Specific HLA alleles were associated with over 15,000 TCR beta sequences at a false discovery rate of 0.05 in a later analysis. A later genetic analysis reported fewer N-insertions in productive TCRs among donors in an Asian-associated ancestry cluster than the approximately 700-donor mean. While some public TCRs were present in many individuals, most TCR sequences turned up only very rarely across donors. The presence/absence analyses assumed that sequencing depth was roughly uniform across donors, and that assumption may not be true. In a later analysis, TCR association rates were found to vary across HLA loci, with the most associated TCRs seen for DRB1 alleles and the fewest for HLA-C alleles. The only immune exposure information available for the cohort was CMV serostatus. A further reported finding was that TCR beta sequences accurately predicted the HLA-A and HLA-B alleles for most subjects in the first cohort. In vitro tests confirmed that a few of the cytomegalovirus-associated TCR beta chains recognize cytomegalovirus antigens. Because the 87-base-pair reads could not distinguish some IMGT-functional V segments, including TRBV6-2 and TRBV6-3, those segments were excluded.

The sequence came from a young woman in good health and CMV-seronegative. Specimen: PBMCs. The rearranged segments are TRBV7-9 and TRBJ1-5; TRBD1 agrees with 8 junctional bases. The CDR3 is CASSASGGQQPQHF. The DNA sequence reads TGTGCCAGCAGCGCCTCAGGGGGCCAACAGCCCCAGCATTTT.